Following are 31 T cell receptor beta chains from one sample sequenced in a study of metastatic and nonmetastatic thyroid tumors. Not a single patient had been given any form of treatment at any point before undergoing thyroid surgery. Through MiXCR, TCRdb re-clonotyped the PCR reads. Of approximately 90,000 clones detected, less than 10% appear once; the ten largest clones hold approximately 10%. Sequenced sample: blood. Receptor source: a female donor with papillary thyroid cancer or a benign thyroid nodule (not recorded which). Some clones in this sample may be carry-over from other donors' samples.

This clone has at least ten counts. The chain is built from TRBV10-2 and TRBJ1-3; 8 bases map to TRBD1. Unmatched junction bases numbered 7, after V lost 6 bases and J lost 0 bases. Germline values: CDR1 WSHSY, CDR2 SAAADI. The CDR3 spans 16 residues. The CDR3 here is CASRPGTGDSGNTIYF. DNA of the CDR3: TGCGCCAGCAGACCCGGGACAGGCGACTCTGGAAACACCATATATTTT.

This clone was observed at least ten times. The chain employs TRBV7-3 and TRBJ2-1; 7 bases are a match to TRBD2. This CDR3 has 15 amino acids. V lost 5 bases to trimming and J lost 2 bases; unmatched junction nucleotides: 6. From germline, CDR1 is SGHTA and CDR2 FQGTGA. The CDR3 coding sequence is TGTGCCAGCAGCCGCGGGACTACGACCTACAATGAGCAGTTCTTC. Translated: CASSRGTTTYNEQFF. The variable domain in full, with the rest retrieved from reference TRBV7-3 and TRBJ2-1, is GAGVSQTPSNKVTEKGKYVELRCDPISGHTALYWYRQSLGQGPEFLIYFQGTGAADDSGLPNDRFFAVRPEGSVSTLKIQRTERGDSAVYLCASSRGTTTYNEQFFGPGTRLTVL.

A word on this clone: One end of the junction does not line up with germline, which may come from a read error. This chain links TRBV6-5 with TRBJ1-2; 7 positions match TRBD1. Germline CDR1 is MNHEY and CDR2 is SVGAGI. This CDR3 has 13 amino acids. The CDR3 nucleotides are TGTGCCAGCAGTTGCAGGCAGCGAGGGGGCTATACCTTC. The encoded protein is CASSCRQRGGYTF.

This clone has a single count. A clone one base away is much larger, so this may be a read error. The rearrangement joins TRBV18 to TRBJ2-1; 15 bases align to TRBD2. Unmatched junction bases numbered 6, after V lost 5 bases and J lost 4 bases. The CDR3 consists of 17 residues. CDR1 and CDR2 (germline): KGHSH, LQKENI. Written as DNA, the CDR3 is TGTGCCAGCTCATCCCGGACTAGCGGGGGGGTTTACAATGAGCAGTTCTTC. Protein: CASSSRTSGGVYNEQFF.

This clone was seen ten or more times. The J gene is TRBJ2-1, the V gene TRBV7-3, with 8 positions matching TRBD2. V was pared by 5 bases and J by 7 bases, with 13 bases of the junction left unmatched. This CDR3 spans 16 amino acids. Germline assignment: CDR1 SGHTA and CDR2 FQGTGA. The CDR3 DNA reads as TGTGCCAGCAGCATTACCGGGGGGGCAAATAAGAATGAGCAGTTCTTC. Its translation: CASSITGGANKNEQFF.

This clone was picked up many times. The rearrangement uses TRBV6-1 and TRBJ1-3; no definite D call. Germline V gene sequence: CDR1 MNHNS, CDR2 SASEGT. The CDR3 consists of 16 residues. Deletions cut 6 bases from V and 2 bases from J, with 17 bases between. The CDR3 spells CASSRQISSAGNTIYF. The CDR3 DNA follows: TGTGCCAGCAGCCGGCAGATTAGTTCAGCTGGAAACACCATATATTTT.

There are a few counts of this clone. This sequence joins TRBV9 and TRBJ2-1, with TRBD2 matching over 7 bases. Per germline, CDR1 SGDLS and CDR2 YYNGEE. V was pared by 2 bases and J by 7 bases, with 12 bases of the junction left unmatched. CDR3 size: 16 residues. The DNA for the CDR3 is TGTGCCAGCAGCGTTGGACCTTACCTCGGGGGGAATGAGCAGTTCTTC. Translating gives CASSVGPYLGGNEQFF.

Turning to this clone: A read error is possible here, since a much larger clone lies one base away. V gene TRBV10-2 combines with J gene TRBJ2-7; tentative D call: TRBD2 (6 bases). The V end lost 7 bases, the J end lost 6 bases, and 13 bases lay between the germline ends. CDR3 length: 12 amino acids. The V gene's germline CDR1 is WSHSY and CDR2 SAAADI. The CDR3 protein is CASIGGWSEQYF. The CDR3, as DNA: TGCGCCAGCATTGGAGGGTGGAGCGAGCAGTACTTC.

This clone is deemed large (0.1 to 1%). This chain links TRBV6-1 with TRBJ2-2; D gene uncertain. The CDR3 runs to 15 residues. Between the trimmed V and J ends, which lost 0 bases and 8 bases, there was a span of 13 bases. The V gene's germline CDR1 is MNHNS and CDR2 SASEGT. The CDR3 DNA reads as TGTGCCAGCAGTGAAGCCGTGAGCGAGCGTGGGGAGCTGTTTTTT. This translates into CASSEAVSERGELFF.

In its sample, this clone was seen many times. In DNA, the CDR3 is TGCAGTGCCCCGGGACAGGGGGAGGCAGATACGCAGTATTTT. It translates to CSAPGQGEADTQYF. The chain carries TRBV20-1 and TRBJ2-3; 11 bases map to TRBD1. Germline V gene lookup returns CDR1 DFQATT and CDR2 SNEGSKA (reference sequence). With 6 bases clipped from V and 4 bases from J, the junction kept 6 bases outside the gene matches. The CDR3 length is 14 residues.

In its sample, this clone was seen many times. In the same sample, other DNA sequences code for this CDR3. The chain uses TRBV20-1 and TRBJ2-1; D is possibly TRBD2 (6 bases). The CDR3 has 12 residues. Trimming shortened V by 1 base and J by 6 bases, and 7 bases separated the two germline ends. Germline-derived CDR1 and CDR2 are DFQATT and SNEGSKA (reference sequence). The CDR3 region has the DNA TGCAGTGCTAGAGGGGGAGGCAATGAGCAGTTCTTC. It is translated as CSARGGGNEQFF.

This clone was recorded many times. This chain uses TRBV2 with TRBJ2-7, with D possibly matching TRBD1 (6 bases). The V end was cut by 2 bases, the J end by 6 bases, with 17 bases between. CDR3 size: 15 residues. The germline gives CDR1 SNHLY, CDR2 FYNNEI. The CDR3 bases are TGTGCCAGCAGTGAAAGTCTGACAGGACGTGCCGAGCAGTACTTC. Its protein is CASSESLTGRAEQYF.

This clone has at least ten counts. For the CDR3, the DNA is TGTGCCAGCAGCCCCGGGTGGGAGCAGTACTTC. Protein product: CASSPGWEQYF. V is TRBV7-9 and J is TRBJ2-7; D ambiguous. CDR1 is SEHNR and CDR2 is FQNEAQ in the germline V gene (reference sequence). Deletions cut 5 bases from V and 7 bases from J, with 9 bases between. The length of the CDR3 is 11 residues. Together with reference TRBV7-9 and TRBJ2-7, the CDR3 gives the full variable domain: DTGVSQNPRHKITKRGQNVTFRCDPISEHNRLYWYRQTLGQGPEFLTYFQNEAQLEKSRLLSDRFSAERPKGSFSTLEIQRTEQGDSAMYLCASSPGWEQYFGPGTRLTVT.

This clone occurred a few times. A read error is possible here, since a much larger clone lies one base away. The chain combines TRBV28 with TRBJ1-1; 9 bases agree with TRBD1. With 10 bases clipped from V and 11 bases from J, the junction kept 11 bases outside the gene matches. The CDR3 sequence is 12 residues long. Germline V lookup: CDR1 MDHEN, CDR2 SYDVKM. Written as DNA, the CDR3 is TGTGCCATTACAGGGGGCCAGCTTGTGGCTTTCTTT. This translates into CAITGGQLVAFF. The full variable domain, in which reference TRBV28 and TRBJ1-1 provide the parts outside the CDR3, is DVKVTQSSRYLVKRTGEKVFLECVQDMDHENMFWYRQDPGLGLRLIYFSYDVKMKEKGDIPEGYSVSREKKERFSLILESASTNQTSMYLCAITGGQLVAFFGQGTRLTVV.

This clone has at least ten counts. CDR3 sequence (DNA): TGTGCCACCAGTGAGGGGACACCCTATGGCTACACCTTC. It encodes CATSEGTPYGYTF. The chain combines TRBV24-1 with TRBJ1-2; D possibly corresponds to TRBD1 (6 bases). Germline CDR1 is KGHDR and CDR2 is SFDVKD. V was trimmed by 4 bases and J by 4 bases, leaving 9 bases between them. CDR3 length equals 13 residues.

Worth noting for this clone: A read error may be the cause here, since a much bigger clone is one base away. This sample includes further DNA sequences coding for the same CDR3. The CDR3, as DNA: TGTGCCAGCAGCTTTCTACTTACGAACACTGAGGCTTTCTTT. It specifies CASSFLLTNTEAFF. This chain links TRBV5-5 with TRBJ1-1, with D uncertain. The CDR3 is 14 amino acids. Germline V gene lookup returns CDR1 SGHKS and CDR2 YYEKEE (reference sequence).

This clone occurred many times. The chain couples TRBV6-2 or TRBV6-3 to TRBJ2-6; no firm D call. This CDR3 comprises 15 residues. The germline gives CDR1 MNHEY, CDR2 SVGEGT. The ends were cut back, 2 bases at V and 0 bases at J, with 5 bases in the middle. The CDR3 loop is CASSYHNSGANVLTF. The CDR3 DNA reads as TGTGCCAGCAGTTACCACAACTCTGGGGCCAACGTCCTGACTTTC.

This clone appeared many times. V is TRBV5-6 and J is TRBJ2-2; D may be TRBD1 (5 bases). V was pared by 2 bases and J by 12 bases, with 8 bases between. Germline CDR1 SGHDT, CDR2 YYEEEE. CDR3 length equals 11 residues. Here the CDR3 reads CASSLGVQLFF. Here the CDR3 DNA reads TGTGCCAGCAGCTTAGGGGTGCAGCTGTTTTTT.

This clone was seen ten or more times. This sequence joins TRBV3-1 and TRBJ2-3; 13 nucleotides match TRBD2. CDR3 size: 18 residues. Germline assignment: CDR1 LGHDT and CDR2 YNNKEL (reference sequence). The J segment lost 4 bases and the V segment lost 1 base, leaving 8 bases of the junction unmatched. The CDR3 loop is CASSQGAPGLAGSDTQYF. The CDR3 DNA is TGTGCCAGCAGCCAAGGTGCCCCGGGACTAGCGGGGTCAGATACGCAGTATTTT.

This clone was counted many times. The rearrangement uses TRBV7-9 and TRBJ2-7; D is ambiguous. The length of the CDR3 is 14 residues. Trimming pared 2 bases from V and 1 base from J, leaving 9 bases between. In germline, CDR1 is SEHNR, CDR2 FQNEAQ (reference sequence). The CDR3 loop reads CASSLSRVSYEQYF. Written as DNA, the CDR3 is TGTGCCAGCAGCTTAAGTAGGGTTTCCTACGAGCAGTACTTC.

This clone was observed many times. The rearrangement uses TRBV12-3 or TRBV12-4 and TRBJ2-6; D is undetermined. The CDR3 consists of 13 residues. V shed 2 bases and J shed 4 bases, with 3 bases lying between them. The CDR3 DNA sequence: TGTGCCAGCAGTTTATCAGGGGCCAACGTCCTGACTTTC. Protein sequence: CASSLSGANVLTF.

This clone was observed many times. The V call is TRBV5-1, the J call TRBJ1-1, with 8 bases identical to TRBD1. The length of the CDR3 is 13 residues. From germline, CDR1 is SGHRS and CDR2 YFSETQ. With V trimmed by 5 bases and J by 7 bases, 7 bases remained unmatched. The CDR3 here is CASSQTGAVEAFF. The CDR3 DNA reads TGCGCCAGCAGTCAGACAGGGGCGGTTGAAGCTTTCTTT.

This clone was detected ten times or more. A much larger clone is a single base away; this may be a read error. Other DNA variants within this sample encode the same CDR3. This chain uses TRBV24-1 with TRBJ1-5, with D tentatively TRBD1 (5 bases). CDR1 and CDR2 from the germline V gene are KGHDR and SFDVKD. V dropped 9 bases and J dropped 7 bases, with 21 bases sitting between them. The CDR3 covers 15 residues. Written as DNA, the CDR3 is TGTGCCACCGGATTTGGGACGGGGTTTGGGCAGCCCCAGCATTTT. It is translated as CATGFGTGFGQPQHF.

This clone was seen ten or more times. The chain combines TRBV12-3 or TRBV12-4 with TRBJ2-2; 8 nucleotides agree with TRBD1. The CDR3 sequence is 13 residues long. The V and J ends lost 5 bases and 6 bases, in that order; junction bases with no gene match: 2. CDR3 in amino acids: CASSGTGSGELFF. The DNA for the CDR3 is TGTGCCAGCAGTGGGACAGGCTCCGGGGAGCTGTTTTTT.

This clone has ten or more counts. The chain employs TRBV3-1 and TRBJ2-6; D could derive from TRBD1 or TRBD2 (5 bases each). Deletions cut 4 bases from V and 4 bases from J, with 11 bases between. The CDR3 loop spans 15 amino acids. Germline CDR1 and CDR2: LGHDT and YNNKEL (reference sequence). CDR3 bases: TGTGCCAGCAGCCGAGGGACCGCCGGGGCCAACGTCCTGACTTTC. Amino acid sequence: CASSRGTAGANVLTF.

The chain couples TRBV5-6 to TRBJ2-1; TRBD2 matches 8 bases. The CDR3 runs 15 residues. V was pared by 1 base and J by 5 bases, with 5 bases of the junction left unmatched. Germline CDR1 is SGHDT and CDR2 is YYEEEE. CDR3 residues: CASSLRGTSHNEQFF. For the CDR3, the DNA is TGTGCCAGCAGCTTGCGAGGGACTAGTCACAATGAGCAGTTCTTC.

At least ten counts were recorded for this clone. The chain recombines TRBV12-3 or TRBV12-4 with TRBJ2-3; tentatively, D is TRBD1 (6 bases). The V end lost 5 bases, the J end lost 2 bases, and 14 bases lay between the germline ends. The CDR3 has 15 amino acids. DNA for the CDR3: TGTGCCAGCAGTAGACGTCAGGGGACCACAGATACGCAGTATTTT. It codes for CASSRRQGTTDTQYF.

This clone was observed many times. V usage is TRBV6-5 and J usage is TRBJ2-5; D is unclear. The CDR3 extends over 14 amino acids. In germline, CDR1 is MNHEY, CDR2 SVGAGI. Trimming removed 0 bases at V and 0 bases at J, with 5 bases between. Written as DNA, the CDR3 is TGTGCCAGCAGTTACTCCCGGTACCAAGAGACCCAGTACTTC. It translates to CASSYSRYQETQYF.

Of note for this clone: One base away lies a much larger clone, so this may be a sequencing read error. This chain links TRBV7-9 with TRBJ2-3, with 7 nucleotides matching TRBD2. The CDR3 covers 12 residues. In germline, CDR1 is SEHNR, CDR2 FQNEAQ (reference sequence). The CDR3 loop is CASIPQRGGKSF. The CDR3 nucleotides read TGTGCCAGCATCCCGCAGCGGGGCGGCAAAAGTTTT.

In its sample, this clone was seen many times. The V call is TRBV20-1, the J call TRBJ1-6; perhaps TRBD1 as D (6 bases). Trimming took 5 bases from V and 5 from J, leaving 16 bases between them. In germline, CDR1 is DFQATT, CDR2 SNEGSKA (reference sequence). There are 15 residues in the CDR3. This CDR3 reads CSAGTTGLNNSPLHF. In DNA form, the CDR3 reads TGCAGTGCTGGAACGACAGGTTTAAATAATTCACCCCTCCACTTT.

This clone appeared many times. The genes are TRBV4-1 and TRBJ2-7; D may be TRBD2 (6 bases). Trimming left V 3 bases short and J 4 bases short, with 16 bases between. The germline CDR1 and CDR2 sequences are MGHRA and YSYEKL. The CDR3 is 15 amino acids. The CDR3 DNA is TGCGCCAGCAGCCAGCGACTAGAGGGTCGGTACGAGCAGTACTTC. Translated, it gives CASSQRLEGRYEQYF.